The entry below describes one T cell receptor (beta chain). The table came from immunoSEQ multiplex PCR; TCRdb's copy has only in-frame clones and leaves some out. The sample has hundreds of thousands of clones, over 75% seen once. CDR1 LNHNV and CDR2 YYDKDF come from the germline V gene (reference sequence). The CDR3 runs 14 residues. The V end was cut by 3 bases, the J end by 2 bases, with 10 bases between. The entry originates in a study of shared T cell receptors in the human thymus. The same data also went into a second study, on human thymus T cells. As that report states: Donation came from healthy Finnish infants having corrective surgery for congenital heart defects. Corrective heart surgery yielded resections, and these provided the thymus tissue. What appeared biased in thymic and blood repertoires was the usage of V and J genes.

The sequence was obtained from a boy less than two years old with a congenital heart defect. This chain links TRBV15 with TRBJ1-1; D perhaps matches TRBD1 (6 bases). Material: thymocytes. CDR3 sequence: CATSSTGINTEAFF. CDR3 bases: TGTGCCACCAGCAGCACAGGGATAAACACTGAAGCTTTCTTT.